This T cell receptor (beta chain) was sequenced for a study of CD8 T cells in ankylosing spondylitis (dated by TCRdb to 2016 to 2017). Regarding the research as a whole: The study profiled T cell receptor beta repertoires in healthy donors and ankylosing spondylitis patients to find disease-linked TCR variants. Peripheral blood samples were taken, and synovial fluid was additionally collected from ankylosing spondylitis patients. In total, the full study cohort was made up of 108 healthy donors and 25 ankylosing spondylitis patients.

V lost 5 bases and J lost 1 base, and the count of bases not matched to a germline gene is 14. Spanning cysteine to phenylalanine, the CDR3 consists of 18 amino acids. Just the 54-base CDR3 DNA is kept, in frame starting at base 1. In the germline V gene (reference sequence), CDR1 corresponds to DFQATT and CDR2 to SNEGSKA. Instrument used: Illumina HiSeq 2500. TCR beta libraries were prepared by quantitative 5'-RACE with molecular barcodes. The authors' analysis ran thus. A new computational method based on a probabilistic model of VDJ rearrangement was used to identify disease-linked TCR variants. The public reads were reprocessed in TCRdb via fastp at Q25 and MiXCR, keeping in-frame beta chains. CDR3 protein duplicates are merged, each entry listing the most common genes and DNA. The V and J calls reflect TCRdb's pipeline rather than the authors' work. Here the sample has 200,000 to 250,000 distinct CDR3 sequences; roughly 25% occur a single time. The ten largest clones represent 6.6% of the sample.

In this sample, this clonotype turned up a few times. Its antigen is not yet known. Base qualities are missing; no much larger clone stands one base away. General conclusions and limits of the study: The disease-linked clones showed a CD8+ phenotype and occurred at relatively low frequencies in peripheral blood. According to the report, matched synovial fluid samples from ankylosing spondylitis patients were significantly enriched for the disease-linked clones. A TCR beta motif made up of fewer than 10 highly homologous amino acid variants appeared to be characteristic of blood from ankylosing spondylitis patients. Some TCR beta motif variants had previously been reported in synovial fluid and blood of reactive arthritis patients, which suggested common disease-initiation mechanisms.

The clonotype comes from a male donor with ankylosing spondylitis or in good health (not recorded which). The sample was blood, either unsorted or a sorted T cell fraction (not recorded which). The chain is assembled from TRBV20-1 and TRBJ2-3; 11 bases in the middle match TRBD2. The CDR3 protein is CSASGLAVPGDGTDTQYF. The DNA reads as follows: TGCAGTGCTTCGGGACTAGCGGTACCGGGGGATGGCACAGATACGCAGTATTTT.